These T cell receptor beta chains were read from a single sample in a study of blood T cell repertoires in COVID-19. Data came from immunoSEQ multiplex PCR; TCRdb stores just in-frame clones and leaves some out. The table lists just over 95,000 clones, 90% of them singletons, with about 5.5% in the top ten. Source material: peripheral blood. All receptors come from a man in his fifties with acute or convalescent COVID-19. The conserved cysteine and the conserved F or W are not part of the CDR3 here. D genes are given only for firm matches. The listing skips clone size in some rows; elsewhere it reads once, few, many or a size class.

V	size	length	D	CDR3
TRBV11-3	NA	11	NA	ASSLAGTYEQY
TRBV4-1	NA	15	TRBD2	ASSQDHTGTSAWTKY
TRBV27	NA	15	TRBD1	ASSLVTGTGAYNEQF
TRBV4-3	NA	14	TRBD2	ASSHTSGRHQETQY
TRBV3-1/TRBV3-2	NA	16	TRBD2	ASSEQPGLHEYTDTQY
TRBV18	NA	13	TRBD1	ASSPLQGADYGYT
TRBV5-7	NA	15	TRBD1	ASSFRDREESTDTQY
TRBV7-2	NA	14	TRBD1	ASSLARARGDQPQH
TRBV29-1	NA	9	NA	SVERGRGAF
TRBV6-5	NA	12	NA	ASSNVLGADTQY
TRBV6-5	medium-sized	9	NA	ASSYYGGAF
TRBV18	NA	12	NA	ASSPSWDPGGYT
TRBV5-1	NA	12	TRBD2	ASSLSGRSYEQY
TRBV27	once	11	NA	ASTATGNTEAF
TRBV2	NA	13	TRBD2	ASSVRLAGGWTQY
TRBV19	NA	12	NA	ASSIRVGTDTQY
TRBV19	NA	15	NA	ASSLDTSISGANVLT
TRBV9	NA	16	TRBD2	ASSVQGTSGSRGETQY
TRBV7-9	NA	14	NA	ASSLDLAGATDTQY
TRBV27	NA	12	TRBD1	ASSFGQDHYEQY
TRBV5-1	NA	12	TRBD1	ASSPVAGGTEAF
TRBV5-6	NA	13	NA	ASSLGSGADTEAF
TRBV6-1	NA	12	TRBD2	ASSESSGRPLGI
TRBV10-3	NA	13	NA	AISELGGGDTEAF
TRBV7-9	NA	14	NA	ASSHGLSSGANVLT
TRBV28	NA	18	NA	ASSQPGPLGGFAGTDTQY
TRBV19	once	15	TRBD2	ASSIRLAGGPTDTQY
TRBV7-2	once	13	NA	ASSLGGKRNEKLF
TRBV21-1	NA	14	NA	ASSKVEGCPGETQY
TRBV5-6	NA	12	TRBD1	ASSLGQGGYGYT
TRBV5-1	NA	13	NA	ASSNQGFGTDTQY
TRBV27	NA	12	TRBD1	ASSLWDSNSPLH
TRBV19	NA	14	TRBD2	ASSPTTGAGKAEQF
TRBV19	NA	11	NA	ASSISSGNEQF
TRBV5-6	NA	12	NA	ASSLGQSTDTQY
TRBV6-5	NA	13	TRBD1	ASSKTDRGGSRYT
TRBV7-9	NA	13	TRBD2	ASSLPGLDQETQY
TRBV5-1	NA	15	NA	ASSFSKYSGNTDTQY
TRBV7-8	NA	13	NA	ASSLRWGRDNEQF
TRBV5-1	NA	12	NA	ASSGGYYQETQY
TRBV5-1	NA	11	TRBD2	ASSWGLAGEQF
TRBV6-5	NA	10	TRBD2	ASTPGGVNQY
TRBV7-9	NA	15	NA	ASSSGSDRFSNQPQH
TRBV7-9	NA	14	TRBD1	ASSLVQGGFNQPQH
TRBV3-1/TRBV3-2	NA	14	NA	ASSLTRDRGGGEQF
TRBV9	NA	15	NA	ASSVSGSGAPYNEQF
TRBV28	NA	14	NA	ASSLTTVGGNQPQH
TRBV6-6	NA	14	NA	ATSRGEAVNTGELF
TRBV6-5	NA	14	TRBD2	ASSYGTSGGSYEQY
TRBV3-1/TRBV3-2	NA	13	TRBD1	ASSQVAGGRTEAF
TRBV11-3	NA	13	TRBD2	ASGLAGVVPGELF
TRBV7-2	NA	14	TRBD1	ASSWNRGSSYNEQF
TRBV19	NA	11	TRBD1	ASSITGVGKQF